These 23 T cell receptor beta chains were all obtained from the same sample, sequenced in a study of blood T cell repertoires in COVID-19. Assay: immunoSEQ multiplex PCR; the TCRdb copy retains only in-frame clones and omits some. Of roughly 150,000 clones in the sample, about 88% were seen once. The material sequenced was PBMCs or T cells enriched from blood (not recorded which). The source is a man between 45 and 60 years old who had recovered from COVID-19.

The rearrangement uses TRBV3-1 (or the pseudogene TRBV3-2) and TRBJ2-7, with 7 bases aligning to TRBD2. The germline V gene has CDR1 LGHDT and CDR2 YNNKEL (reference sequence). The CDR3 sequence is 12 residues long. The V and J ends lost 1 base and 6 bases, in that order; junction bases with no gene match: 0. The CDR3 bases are TGTGCCAGCAGCCAAGGGGGGGGCGAGCAGTACTTC. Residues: CASSQGGGEQYF.

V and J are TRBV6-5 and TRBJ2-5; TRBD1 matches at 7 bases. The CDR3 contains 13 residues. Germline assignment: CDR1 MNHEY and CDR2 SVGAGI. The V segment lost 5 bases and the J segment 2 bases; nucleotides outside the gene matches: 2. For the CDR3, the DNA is TGTGCCAGCAGTCGGACAGGACAAGAGACCCAGTACTTC. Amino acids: CASSRTGQETQYF.

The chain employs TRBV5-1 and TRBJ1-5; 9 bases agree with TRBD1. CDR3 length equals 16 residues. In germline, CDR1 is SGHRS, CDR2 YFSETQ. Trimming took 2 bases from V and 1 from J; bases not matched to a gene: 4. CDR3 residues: CASSFGDRASNQPQHF. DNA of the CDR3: TGCGCCAGCAGCTTTGGGGACAGGGCGAGCAATCAGCCCCAGCATTTT.

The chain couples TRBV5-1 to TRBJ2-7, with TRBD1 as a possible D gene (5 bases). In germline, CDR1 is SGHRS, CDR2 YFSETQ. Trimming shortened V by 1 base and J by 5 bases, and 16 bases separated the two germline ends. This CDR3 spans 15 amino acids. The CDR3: CASSLFRQGKDEQYF. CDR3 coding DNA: TGCGCCAGCAGCTTGTTTCGGCAGGGCAAGGACGAGCAGTACTTC.

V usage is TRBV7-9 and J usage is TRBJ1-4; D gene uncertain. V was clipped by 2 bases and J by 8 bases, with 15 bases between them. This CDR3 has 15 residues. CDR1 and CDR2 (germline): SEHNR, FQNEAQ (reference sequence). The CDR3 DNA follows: TGTGCCAGCAGCTTAACGCCTCACACCAAGGAAAAACTGTTTTTT. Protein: CASSLTPHTKEKLFF.

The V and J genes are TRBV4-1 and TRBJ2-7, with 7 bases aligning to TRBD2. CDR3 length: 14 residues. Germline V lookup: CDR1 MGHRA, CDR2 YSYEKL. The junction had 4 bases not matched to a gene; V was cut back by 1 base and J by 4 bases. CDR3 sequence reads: CASSQASGVYEQYF. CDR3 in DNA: TGCGCCAGCAGCCAAGCCAGCGGGGTTTACGAGCAGTACTTC.

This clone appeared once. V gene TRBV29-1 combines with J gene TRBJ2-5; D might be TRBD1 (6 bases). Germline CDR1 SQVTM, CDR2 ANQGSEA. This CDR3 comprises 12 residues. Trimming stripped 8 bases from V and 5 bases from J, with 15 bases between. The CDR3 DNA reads TGCAGCTTAATACAGGGCGGGGAGACCCAGTACTTC. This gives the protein CSLIQGGETQYF. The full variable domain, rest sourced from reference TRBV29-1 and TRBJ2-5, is SAVISQKPSRDICQRGTSLTIQCQVDSQVTMMFWYRQQPGQSLTLIATANQGSEATYESGFVIDKFPISRPNLTFSTLTVSNMSPEDSSIYLCSLIQGGETQYFGPGTRLLVL.

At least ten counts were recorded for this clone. CDR3 DNA sequence: TGCGCCAGCAGCTTGGGTTACCGGAAGACAGGGGGAGAAGGCTATGGCTACACCTTC. Its protein is CASSLGYRKTGGEGYGYTF. The rearrangement uses TRBV5-1 and TRBJ1-2, with TRBD1 matching over 9 bases. The germline V gene has CDR1 SGHRS and CDR2 YFSETQ. The CDR3 totals 19 residues. With V trimmed by 0 bases and J by 4 bases, 16 bases remained unmatched.

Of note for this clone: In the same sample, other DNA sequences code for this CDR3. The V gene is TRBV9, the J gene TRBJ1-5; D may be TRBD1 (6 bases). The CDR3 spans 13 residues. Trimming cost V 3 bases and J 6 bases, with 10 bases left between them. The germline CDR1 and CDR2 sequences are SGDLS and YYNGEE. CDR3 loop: CASSEGGRQPQHF. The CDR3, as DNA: TGTGCCAGCAGCGAGGGGGGGCGTCAGCCCCAGCATTTT.

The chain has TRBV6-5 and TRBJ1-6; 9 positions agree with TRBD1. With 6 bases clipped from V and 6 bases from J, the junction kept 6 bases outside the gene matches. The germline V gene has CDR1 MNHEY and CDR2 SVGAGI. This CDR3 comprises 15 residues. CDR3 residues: CASSAVGQGNSPLHF. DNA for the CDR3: TGTGCCAGCAGCGCCGTGGGACAGGGTAATTCACCCCTCCACTTT.

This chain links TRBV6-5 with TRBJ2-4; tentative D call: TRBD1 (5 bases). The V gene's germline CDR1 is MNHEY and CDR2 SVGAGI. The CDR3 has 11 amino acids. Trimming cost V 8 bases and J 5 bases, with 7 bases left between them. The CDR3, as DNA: TGTGCCAGCCAGACAGAAAACATTCAGTACTTC. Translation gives CASQTENIQYF.

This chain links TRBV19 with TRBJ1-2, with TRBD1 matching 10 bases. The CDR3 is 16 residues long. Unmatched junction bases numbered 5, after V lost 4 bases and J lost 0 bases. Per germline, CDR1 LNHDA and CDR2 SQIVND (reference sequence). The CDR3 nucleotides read TGTGCCAGTAGTACCCGACAGGGGGCAGCTAACTATGGCTACACCTTC. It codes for CASSTRQGAANYGYTF.

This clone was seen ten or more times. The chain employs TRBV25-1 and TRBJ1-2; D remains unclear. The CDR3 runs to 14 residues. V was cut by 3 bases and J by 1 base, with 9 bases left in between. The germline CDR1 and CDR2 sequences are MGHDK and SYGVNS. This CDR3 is CASSERGFNYGYTF. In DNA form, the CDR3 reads TGTGCCAGCAGTGAGCGGGGATTTAACTATGGCTACACCTTC.

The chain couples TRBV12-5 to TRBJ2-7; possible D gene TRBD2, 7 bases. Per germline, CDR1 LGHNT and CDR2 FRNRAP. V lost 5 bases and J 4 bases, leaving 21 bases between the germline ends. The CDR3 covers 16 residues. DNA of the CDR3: TGTGCTAGTGGTCCATCCTTTGGGGGGGGGCCGTACGAGCAGTACTTC. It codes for CASGPSFGGGPYEQYF.

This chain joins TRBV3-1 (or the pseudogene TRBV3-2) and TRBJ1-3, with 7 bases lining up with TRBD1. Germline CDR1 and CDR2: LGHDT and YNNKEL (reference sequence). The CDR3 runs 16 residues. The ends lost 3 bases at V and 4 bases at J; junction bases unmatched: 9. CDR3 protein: CASSQDSQGRGNTIYF. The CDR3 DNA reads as TGTGCCAGCAGCCAGGACTCACAGGGGCGGGGAAACACCATATATTTT.

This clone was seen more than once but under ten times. The CDR3 protein is CASSPTDRGRIGELFF. The CDR3 nucleotides are TGTGCCAGCTCACCTACTGACAGGGGAAGAATCGGGGAGCTGTTTTTT. This chain joins TRBV18 and TRBJ2-2, with 8 bases fitting TRBD1. This CDR3 comprises 16 residues. V was pared by 3 bases and J by 7 bases, with 10 bases of the junction left unmatched. The germline gives CDR1 KGHSH, CDR2 LQKENI.

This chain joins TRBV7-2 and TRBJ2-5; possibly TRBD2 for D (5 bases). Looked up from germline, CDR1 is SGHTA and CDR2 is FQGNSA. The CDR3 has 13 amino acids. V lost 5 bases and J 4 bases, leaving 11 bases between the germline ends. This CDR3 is CASSRLFLETQYF. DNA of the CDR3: TGTGCCAGCAGCCGACTATTTCTAGAGACCCAGTACTTC.

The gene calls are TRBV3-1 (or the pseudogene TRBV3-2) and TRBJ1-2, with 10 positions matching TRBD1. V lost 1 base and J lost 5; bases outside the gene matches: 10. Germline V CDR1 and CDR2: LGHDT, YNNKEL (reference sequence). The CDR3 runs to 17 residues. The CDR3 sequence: CASSQGQGARIFYGYTF. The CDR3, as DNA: TGTGCCAGCAGCCAAGGACAGGGGGCGAGGATTTTTTATGGCTACACCTTC.

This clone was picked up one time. CDR3 sequence: CASSQWTGSDEKLFF. In DNA, the CDR3 is TGTGCCAGCAGCCAATGGACAGGGTCCGATGAAAAACTGTTTTTT. The genes are TRBV14 and TRBJ1-4, with TRBD1 identical over 8 bases. The CDR3 is 15 amino acids. Per the germline V gene, CDR1 is SGHDN and CDR2 is FVKESK. After removal of 2 bases from V and 6 bases from J, the junction contained 5 bases not matched to a gene.

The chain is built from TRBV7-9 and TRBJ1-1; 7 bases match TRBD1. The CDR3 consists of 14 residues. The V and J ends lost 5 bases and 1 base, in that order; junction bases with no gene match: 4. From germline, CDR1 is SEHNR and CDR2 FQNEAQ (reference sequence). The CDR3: CASSGRQGNTEAFF. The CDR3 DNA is TGTGCCAGCAGCGGCAGACAGGGGAACACTGAAGCTTTCTTT.

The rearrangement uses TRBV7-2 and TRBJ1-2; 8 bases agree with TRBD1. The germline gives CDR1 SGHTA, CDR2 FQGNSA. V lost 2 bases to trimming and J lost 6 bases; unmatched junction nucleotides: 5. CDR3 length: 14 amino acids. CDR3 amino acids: CASSLKQGGHGYTF. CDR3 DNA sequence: TGTGCCAGCAGCTTAAAACAGGGGGGCCATGGCTACACCTTC. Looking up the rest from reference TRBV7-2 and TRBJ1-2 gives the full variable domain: GAGVSQSPSNKVTEKGKDVELRCDPISGHTALYWYRQSLGQGLEFLIYFQGNSAPDKSGLPSDRFSAERTGGSVSTLTIQRTQQEDSAVYLCASSLKQGGHGYTFGSGTRLTVV.

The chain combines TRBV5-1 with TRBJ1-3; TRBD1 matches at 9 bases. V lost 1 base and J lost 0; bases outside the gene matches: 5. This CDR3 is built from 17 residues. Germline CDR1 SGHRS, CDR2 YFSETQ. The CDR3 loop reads CASSLTGGTPSGNTIYF. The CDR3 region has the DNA TGCGCCAGCAGCTTGACAGGGGGCACCCCCTCTGGAAACACCATATATTTT.

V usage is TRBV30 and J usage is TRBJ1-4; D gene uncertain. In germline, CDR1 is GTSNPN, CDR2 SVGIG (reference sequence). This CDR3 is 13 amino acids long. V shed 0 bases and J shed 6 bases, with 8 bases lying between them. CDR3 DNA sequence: TGTGCCTGGAGTGTAAGTCAGGATGAAAAACTGTTTTTT. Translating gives CAWSVSQDEKLFF.